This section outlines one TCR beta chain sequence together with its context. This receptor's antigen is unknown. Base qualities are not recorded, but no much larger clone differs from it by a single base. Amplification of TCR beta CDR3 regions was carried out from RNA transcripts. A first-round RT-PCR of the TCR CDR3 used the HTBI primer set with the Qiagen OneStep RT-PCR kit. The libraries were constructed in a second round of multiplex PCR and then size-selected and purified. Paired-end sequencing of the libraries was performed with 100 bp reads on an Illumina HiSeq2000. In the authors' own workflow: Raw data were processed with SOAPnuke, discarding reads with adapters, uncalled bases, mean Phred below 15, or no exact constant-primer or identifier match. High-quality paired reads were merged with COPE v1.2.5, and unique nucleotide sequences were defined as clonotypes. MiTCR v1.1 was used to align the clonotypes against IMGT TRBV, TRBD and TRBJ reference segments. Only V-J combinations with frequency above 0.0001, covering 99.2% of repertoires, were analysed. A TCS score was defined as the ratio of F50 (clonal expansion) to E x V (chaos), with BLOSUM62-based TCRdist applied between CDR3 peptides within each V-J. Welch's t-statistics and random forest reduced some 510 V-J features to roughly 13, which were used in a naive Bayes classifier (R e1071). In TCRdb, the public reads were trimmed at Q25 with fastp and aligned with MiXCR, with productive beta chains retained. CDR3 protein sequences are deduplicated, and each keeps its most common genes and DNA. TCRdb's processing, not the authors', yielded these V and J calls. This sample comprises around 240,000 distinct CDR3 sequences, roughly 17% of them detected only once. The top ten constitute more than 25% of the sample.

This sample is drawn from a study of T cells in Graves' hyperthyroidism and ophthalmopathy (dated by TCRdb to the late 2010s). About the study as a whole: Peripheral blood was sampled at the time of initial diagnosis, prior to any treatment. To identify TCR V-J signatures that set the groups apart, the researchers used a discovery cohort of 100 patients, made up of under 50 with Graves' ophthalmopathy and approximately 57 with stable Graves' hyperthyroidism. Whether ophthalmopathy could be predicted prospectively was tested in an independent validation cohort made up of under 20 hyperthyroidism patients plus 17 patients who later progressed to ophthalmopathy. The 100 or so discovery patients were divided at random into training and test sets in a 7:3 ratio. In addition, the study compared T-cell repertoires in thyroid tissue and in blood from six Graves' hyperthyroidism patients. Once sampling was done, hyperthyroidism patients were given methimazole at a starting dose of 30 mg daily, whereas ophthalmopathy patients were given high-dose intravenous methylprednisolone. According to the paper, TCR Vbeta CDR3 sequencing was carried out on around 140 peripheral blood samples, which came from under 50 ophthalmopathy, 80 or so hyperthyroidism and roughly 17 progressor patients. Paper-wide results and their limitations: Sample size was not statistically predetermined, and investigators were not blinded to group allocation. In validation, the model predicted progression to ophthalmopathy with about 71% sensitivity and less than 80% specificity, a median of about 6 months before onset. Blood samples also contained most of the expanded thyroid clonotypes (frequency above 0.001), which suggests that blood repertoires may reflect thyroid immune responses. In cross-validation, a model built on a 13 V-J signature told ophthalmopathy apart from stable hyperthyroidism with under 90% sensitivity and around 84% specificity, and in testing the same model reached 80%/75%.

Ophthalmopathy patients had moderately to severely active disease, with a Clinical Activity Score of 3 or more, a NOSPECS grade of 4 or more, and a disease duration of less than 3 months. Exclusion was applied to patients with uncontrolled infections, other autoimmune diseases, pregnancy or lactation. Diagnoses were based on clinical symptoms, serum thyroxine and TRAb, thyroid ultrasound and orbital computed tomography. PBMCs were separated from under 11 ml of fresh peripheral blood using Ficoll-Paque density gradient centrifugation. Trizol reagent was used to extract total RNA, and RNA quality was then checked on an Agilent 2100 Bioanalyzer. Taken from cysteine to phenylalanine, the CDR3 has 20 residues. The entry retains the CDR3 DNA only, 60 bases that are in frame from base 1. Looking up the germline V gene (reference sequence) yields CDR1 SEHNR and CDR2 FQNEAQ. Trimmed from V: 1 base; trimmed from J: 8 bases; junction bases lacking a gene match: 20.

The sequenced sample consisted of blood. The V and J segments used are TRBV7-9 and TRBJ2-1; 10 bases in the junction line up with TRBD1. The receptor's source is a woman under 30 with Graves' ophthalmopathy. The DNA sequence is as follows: TGTGCCAGCAGCTTAGTCCGCAATTTGCAGAATCGGGACAGGGGCGATGAGCAGTTCTTC. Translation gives CASSLVRNLQNRDRGDEQFF.